The sequence of this T cell receptor beta chain was determined in a study of blood T cells in healthy people across ages. This clonotype has just a few counts. Its antigen is still unknown. Germline CDR1 is SGDLS and CDR2 is YYNGEE. The CDR3 consists of 14 residues. The germline V and J ends were trimmed by 0 bases and 5 bases, with 8 bases remaining between them. Together with a sample-barcoded 5' primer, a J-beta primer mix was included in a second PCR lasting about 7 to 11 cycles. TCRdb re-analysed the 5' RACE reads in MiXCR, keeping a single row per CDR3 protein. The table includes some 800,000 distinct CDR3 sequences, around a quarter detected once. Study-wide points: Higher diversity, along with more naive CD4+ cells, distinguished long-lived donors from aged donors.

These same data were also listed under a study on T cells of mothers and their children. That work contributes: Primer M1S, used in the second PCR, introduced sample barcodes and 2-4 random nucleotides.

The J gene is TRBJ1-4, the V gene TRBV9, with TRBD1 as a possible D gene (5 bases). The source is a boy younger than 18 in good health. Sequencing was carried out using blood. The CDR3 nucleotides are TGTGCCAGCAGCGTAGGACAGAGGAATGAAAAACTGTTTTTT. Protein: CASSVGQRNEKLFF.